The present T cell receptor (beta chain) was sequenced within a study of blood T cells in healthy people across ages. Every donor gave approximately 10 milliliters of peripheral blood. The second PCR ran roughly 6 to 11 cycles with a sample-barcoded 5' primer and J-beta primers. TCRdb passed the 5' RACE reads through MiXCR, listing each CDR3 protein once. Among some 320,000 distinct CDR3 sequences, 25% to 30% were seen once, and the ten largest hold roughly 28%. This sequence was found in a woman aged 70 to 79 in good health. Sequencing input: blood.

DNA for the CDR3: TGCAGTGCTAGGACTAGCGGGCCCCTCAGGGAGCTGTTTTTT. This codes for CSARTSGPLRELFF. V usage is TRBV20-1 and J usage is TRBJ2-2; 10 nucleotides match TRBD2. Trimming removed 3 bases from V and 9 bases from J; junction bases left unmatched: 7. The CDR3 sequence is 14 residues long. The V gene's germline CDR1 is DFQATT and CDR2 SNEGSKA (reference sequence).